This T cell receptor beta chain was obtained from a study of esophageal squamous cell carcinoma under preoperative chemotherapy. Of note for this clonotype: At one of its ends the junction is not consistent with the germline gene, which may arise from a read error.

This CDR3 comprises 16 residues. Germline assignment: CDR1 MNHNS and CDR2 SASEGT. Each CDR3 protein gets one entry after TCRdb re-called the PCR reads with MiXCR. The sample shows 10,000 to 15,000 distinct CDR3 sequences, approximately 51% of them seen only once. Time point: before preoperative PTX-NDP chemotherapy. The chain uses TRBV6-1 and TRBJ2-3, with D perhaps given as TRBD1 or TRBD2 (5 bases each). The receptor comes from a human donor with esophageal squamous cell carcinoma. The donor label of this sample is uncertain. Sampling was performed from a patient given preoperative chemotherapy. The CDR3 region is CASRGFGGSDPETQYF. Written as DNA, the CDR3 is TGTGCCAGCAGGGGGTTTGGGGGAAGCGACCCAGAGACGCAGTATTTT.